This passage covers 31 T cell receptor beta chains from one sample sequenced in a study of CD8 T cells in ankylosing spondylitis. TCRdb called the 5' RACE reads again in MiXCR, with one record for every CDR3 protein. The sample records approximately 250,000 distinct CDR3 sequences, roughly 32% being singletons. Sequenced sample: blood, either unsorted or a sorted T cell fraction (not recorded which). Receptors originate from a male donor with ankylosing spondylitis or in good health (not recorded which).

The chain recombines TRBV29-1 with TRBJ2-7; D gene ambiguous. The CDR3 has 9 residues. Germline V gene data show CDR1 as SQVTM and CDR2 as ANQGSEA. V gave up 6 bases and J gave up 2 bases, with 2 bases separating them. CDR3 in amino acids: CSVPYEQYF. DNA of the CDR3: TGCAGCGTCCCCTACGAGCAGTACTTC.

This chain joins TRBV5-1 and TRBJ2-7; no firm D call. V was cut by 10 bases and J by 3 bases, with 14 bases left in between. There are 12 residues in the CDR3. Looked up from germline, CDR1 is SGHRS and CDR2 is YFSETQ. As DNA, the CDR3 is TGCGCCCCTAGGGCGAGTGTCTACGAGCAGTACTTC. This translates into CAPRASVYEQYF.

This clonotype has only a few counts. This chain connects TRBV7-2 to TRBJ2-7, with a tentative D call TRBD2 (6 bases). This CDR3 spans 14 amino acids. V lost 3 bases and J 3 bases, leaving 12 bases between the germline ends. Looked up from germline, CDR1 is SGHTA and CDR2 is FQGNSA. Here the CDR3 reads CASSFTTGDYEQYF. The CDR3 nucleotides read TGTGCCAGCAGCTTTACCACGGGAGACTACGAGCAGTACTTC.

This clonotype was observed a handful of times. This chain uses TRBV9 with TRBJ1-1; D gene ambiguous. CDR1 SGDLS and CDR2 YYNGEE come from the germline V gene. The CDR3 spans 15 residues. V gave up 0 bases and J gave up 1 base, with 10 bases separating them. CDR3 in DNA: TGTGCCAGCAGCGTAGACAGAGCTAAGAACACTGAAGCTTTCTTT. Residues: CASSVDRAKNTEAFF.

V is TRBV10-2 and J is TRBJ2-3; maybe TRBD2 (6 bases). Germline assignment: CDR1 WSHSY and CDR2 SAAADI. The CDR3 contains 13 residues. The germline V and J ends were trimmed by 10 bases and 8 bases, with 19 bases remaining between them. CDR3 sequence: CATAGLRASTQYF. The CDR3 nucleotides are TGCGCCACCGCGGGACTCCGGGCCAGTACGCAGTATTTT.

This chain connects TRBV12-3 or TRBV12-4 to TRBJ2-1; D remains ambiguous. The CDR3 runs to 14 residues. Trimming stripped 3 bases from V and 8 bases from J, with 14 bases between. This CDR3 reads CASSLSLTGDEQFF. The CDR3 bases are TGTGCCAGCAGTTTGTCGCTCACCGGCGATGAGCAGTTCTTC.

This clonotype has only a few counts. The chain combines TRBV29-1 with TRBJ2-3, with a tentative D call TRBD1 (6 bases). CDR1 SQVTM and CDR2 ANQGSEA come from the germline V gene. The CDR3 runs 14 residues. The CDR3 nucleotides are TGCAGAGTCCCCCAGGGGTCCCGCACAGATACGCAGTATTTT. Its protein is CRVPQGSRTDTQYF.

The chain combines TRBV5-5 with TRBJ2-3, with D possibly TRBD2 on 5 matching bases. The V end lost 3 bases, the J end lost 5 bases, and 16 bases lay between the germline ends. This CDR3 region has 15 residues. CDR1 and CDR2 (germline): SGHKS, YYEKEE (reference sequence). CDR3 sequence: CASSSWMREVDTQYF. The DNA for the CDR3 is TGTGCCAGCAGCTCCTGGATGAGGGAAGTAGATACGCAGTATTTT.

The V gene is TRBV12-3 or TRBV12-4, the J gene TRBJ2-4, with D possibly matching TRBD1 (6 bases). The CDR3 is 17 amino acids. The V end lost 5 bases, the J end lost 1 base, and 18 bases lay between the germline ends. CDR3 in amino acids: CASSTGYSFKAKNIQYF. The CDR3 bases are TGTGCCAGCAGTACAGGGTATTCGTTTAAGGCCAAAAACATTCAGTACTTC.

The chain recombines TRBV5-5 with TRBJ2-7, with 8 positions matching TRBD1. CDR3 length: 13 residues. The V segment lost 4 bases and the J segment 4 bases; nucleotides outside the gene matches: 4. Germline lookup yields CDR1 SGHKS and CDR2 YYEKEE (reference sequence). The CDR3 spells CASSTDRAYEQYF. The CDR3 DNA reads TGTGCCAGCAGCACGGACAGGGCTTACGAGCAGTACTTC.

This clonotype was observed at least ten times. The V gene is TRBV5-6, the J gene TRBJ2-7; D gene uncertain. This CDR3 has 13 amino acids. CDR1 and CDR2 from the germline V gene are SGHDT and YYEEEE. Trimming took 0 bases from V and 4 from J, leaving 8 bases between them. Here the CDR3 DNA reads TGTGCCAGCAGCTTGGGACCTACATACGAGCAGTACTTC. Translation: CASSLGPTYEQYF.

The chain joins TRBV7-6 to TRBJ1-2; the D is unclear. Per the germline V gene, CDR1 is SGHVS and CDR2 is FNYEAQ. CDR3 size: 14 residues. V lost 1 base, J lost 4 bases, and 10 bases lay in between. In nucleotides, the CDR3 is TGTGCCAGCAGCTTAGGCCAGCGTAGCTATGGCTACACCTTC. Translation: CASSLGQRSYGYTF.

The genes are TRBV7-2 and TRBJ1-4; D gene ambiguous. The V end was cut by 3 bases, the J end by 8 bases, with 10 bases between. Germline CDR1 and CDR2: SGHTA and FQGNSA. The CDR3 has 13 amino acids. The CDR3, as DNA: TGTGCCAGCAGCTTGCGATTGGCGGAAAAACTGTTTTTT. Its translation: CASSLRLAEKLFF.

This clonotype was observed a few times. This rearrangement joins TRBV4-2 to TRBJ2-7; TRBD1 is a possible D gene (6 bases). Germline V lookup: CDR1 LGHNA, CDR2 YNFKEQ. Trimming took 0 bases from V and 0 from J, leaving 12 bases between them. The CDR3 loop spans 16 amino acids. CDR3 sequence: CASSQDLGQPSYEQYF. DNA of the CDR3: TGTGCCAGCAGCCAAGATCTAGGACAGCCCTCCTACGAGCAGTACTTC.

The V gene is TRBV7-2, the J gene TRBJ2-7; D remains unclear. Germline V lookup: CDR1 SGHTA, CDR2 FQGNSA. The CDR3 is 11 amino acids. V lost 3 bases and J 7 bases, leaving 7 bases between the germline ends. DNA of the CDR3: TGTGCCAGCAGCTTGATGCGGGAGCAGTACTTC. Its protein is CASSLMREQYF.

The chain is built from TRBV20-1 and TRBJ2-7; 7 nucleotides agree with TRBD2. Per the germline V gene, CDR1 is DFQATT and CDR2 is SNEGSKA (reference sequence). With V trimmed by 5 bases and J by 2 bases, 3 bases remained unmatched. CDR3 length equals 12 residues. This CDR3 reads CSAGGEPYEQYF. The CDR3 coding sequence is TGCAGTGCTGGGGGGGAGCCCTACGAGCAGTACTTC.

The J gene is TRBJ2-3, the V gene TRBV7-2; no clear D. The germline V and J ends were trimmed by 3 bases and 5 bases, with 9 bases remaining between them. The CDR3 consists of 13 residues. From germline, CDR1 is SGHTA and CDR2 FQGNSA. In nucleotides, the CDR3 is TGTGCCAGCAGCTTCTTTTCAAGAGATACGCAGTATTTT. Protein sequence: CASSFFSRDTQYF.

The V gene is TRBV5-5, the J gene TRBJ1-1; D gene ambiguous. Germline CDR1 is SGHKS and CDR2 is YYEKEE (reference sequence). The CDR3 sequence is 15 residues long. Trimming stripped 0 bases from V and 1 base from J, with 10 bases between. CDR3 DNA sequence: TGTGCCAGCAGCTTGGAATGGGGTTGGAACACTGAAGCTTTCTTT. Translated: CASSLEWGWNTEAFF.

This sequence joins TRBV10-2 and TRBJ2-7; 7 nucleotides line up with TRBD1. V was pared by 6 bases and J by 0 bases, with 5 bases of the junction left unmatched. Germline values: CDR1 WSHSY, CDR2 SAAADI. The CDR3 runs to 14 residues. The CDR3 coding sequence is TGCGCCAGCAGGGAGACAGGGAGCTCCTACGAGCAGTACTTC. It specifies CASRETGSSYEQYF.

The V gene is TRBV10-3, the J gene TRBJ1-3; D is undetermined. Germline lookup yields CDR1 ENHRY and CDR2 SYGVKD. The CDR3 is made up of 17 amino acids. V lost 3 bases to trimming and J lost 0 bases, with 15 bases between them. The CDR3 DNA reads as TGTGCCATCAGTGACGGGCAGCTGCTCTTCTCTGGAAACACCATATATTTT. This translates into CAISDGQLLFSGNTIYF.

The chain has TRBV12-3 or TRBV12-4 and TRBJ2-3, with D possibly matching TRBD1 (6 bases). This CDR3 is built from 15 residues. Trimming took 7 bases from V and 2 from J, leaving 16 bases between them. CDR3 amino acids: CASTITGTSTDTQYF. As DNA, the CDR3 is TGTGCCAGCACCATCACAGGGACCTCCACAGATACGCAGTATTTT.

V and J are TRBV7-9 and TRBJ2-1; the match to TRBD1 covers 8 bases. The CDR3 runs to 15 residues. Germline CDR1 reads SEHNR; CDR2 reads FQNEAQ (reference sequence). The V and J ends lost 4 bases and 8 bases, in that order; junction bases with no gene match: 10. The CDR3 region is CASSWVGQGVYEQFF. The CDR3 bases are TGTGCCAGCAGCTGGGTAGGACAGGGAGTCTATGAGCAGTTCTTC.

A word on this clonotype: The junction does not match germline at one end; this may be a read error. V and J are TRBV20-1 and TRBJ2-3; 11 nucleotides agree with TRBD2. Germline CDR1 reads DFQATT; CDR2 reads SNEGSKA (reference sequence). The CDR3 has 19 residues. CDR3 region: CCARDRLAGTILTTDTQYF. The CDR3 region has the DNA TGCTGTGCTAGAGATAGACTAGCGGGGACCATCCTCACTACAGATACGCAGTATTTT.

This chain joins TRBV20-1 and TRBJ2-1; 9 bases are shared with TRBD2. CDR3 length equals 14 residues. Trimming took 3 bases from V and 4 from J; bases not matched to a gene: 4. The germline V gene has CDR1 DFQATT and CDR2 SNEGSKA (reference sequence). In nucleotides, the CDR3 is TGCAGTGCTAGCCCTAGCGGGAAGTACAATGAGCAGTTCTTC. Translated, it gives CSASPSGKYNEQFF.

This clonotype has ten or more counts. The V and J genes are TRBV5-6 and TRBJ2-7; D remains ambiguous. The CDR3 consists of 13 residues. Trimming removed 3 bases from V and 3 bases from J, with 10 bases in between. Germline CDR1 and CDR2: SGHDT and YYEEEE. CDR3 sequence: CASSSGSGYEQYF. Here the CDR3 DNA reads TGTGCCAGCAGCTCCGGTTCGGGCTACGAGCAGTACTTC. The full variable domain, completed using reference TRBV5-6 and TRBJ2-7, is DAGVTQSPTHLIKTRGQQVTLRCSPKSGHDTVSWYQQALGQGPQFIFQYYEEEERQRGNFPDRFSGHQFPNYSSELNVNALLLGDSALYLCASSSGSGYEQYFGPGTRLTVT.

V and J are TRBV12-3 or TRBV12-4 and TRBJ1-2; a weak D match, TRBD1 (6 bases). The CDR3 has 13 residues. V was trimmed by 6 bases and J by 2 bases, leaving 10 bases between them. CDR3 sequence reads: CASSGTTNYGYTF. The CDR3 DNA follows: TGTGCCAGCAGCGGGACAACGAACTATGGCTACACCTTC.

This clonotype has only a few counts. The rearrangement links TRBV10-3 to TRBJ2-3; D is uncertain. The germline V gene has CDR1 ENHRY and CDR2 SYGVKD. The V end was cut by 4 bases, the J end by 4 bases, with 3 bases between. This CDR3 region has 11 residues. The CDR3 here is CAISVADTQYF. In DNA, the CDR3 is TGTGCCATCAGTGTGGCAGATACGCAGTATTTT.

For this clonotype: At one end, the junction sequence differs from germline, possibly due to a read error. The chain couples TRBV12-3 or TRBV12-4 to TRBJ1-5; D not resolved. This CDR3 spans 15 amino acids. The CDR3 here is CASSLVGISSQPQHF. DNA for the CDR3: TGTGCCAGCAGTTTAGTTGGGATTAGCAGTCAGCCCCAGCATTTT.

The rearrangement uses TRBV3-1 and TRBJ1-6; D not resolved. Germline CDR1 and CDR2: LGHDT and YNNKEL (reference sequence). The V gene lost 2 bases and the J gene lost 2 bases, with 4 bases spanning the gap. This CDR3 has 14 residues. The CDR3 loop reads CASSQLAYNSPLHF. Here the CDR3 DNA reads TGTGCCAGCAGCCAACTAGCCTATAATTCACCCCTCCACTTT.

Ten or more counts support this clonotype. The chain is built from TRBV12-3 or TRBV12-4 and TRBJ2-3, with a tentative D call TRBD2 (6 bases). The ends were cut back, 8 bases at V and 2 bases at J, with 17 bases in the middle. The CDR3 contains 15 residues. In DNA form, the CDR3 reads TGTGCCAGCGGCCCTGGACTACATGACACAGATACGCAGTATTTT. Protein product: CASGPGLHDTDTQYF.

This chain links TRBV15 with TRBJ1-1; TRBD1 might be the D (6 bases). Trimming stripped 0 bases from V and 1 base from J, with 12 bases between. The CDR3 is made up of 16 amino acids. In germline, CDR1 is LNHNV, CDR2 YYDKDF (reference sequence). The CDR3 protein is CATSRDFRTENTEAFF. The CDR3 DNA follows: TGTGCCACCAGCAGAGATTTCAGGACAGAGAACACTGAAGCTTTCTTT.